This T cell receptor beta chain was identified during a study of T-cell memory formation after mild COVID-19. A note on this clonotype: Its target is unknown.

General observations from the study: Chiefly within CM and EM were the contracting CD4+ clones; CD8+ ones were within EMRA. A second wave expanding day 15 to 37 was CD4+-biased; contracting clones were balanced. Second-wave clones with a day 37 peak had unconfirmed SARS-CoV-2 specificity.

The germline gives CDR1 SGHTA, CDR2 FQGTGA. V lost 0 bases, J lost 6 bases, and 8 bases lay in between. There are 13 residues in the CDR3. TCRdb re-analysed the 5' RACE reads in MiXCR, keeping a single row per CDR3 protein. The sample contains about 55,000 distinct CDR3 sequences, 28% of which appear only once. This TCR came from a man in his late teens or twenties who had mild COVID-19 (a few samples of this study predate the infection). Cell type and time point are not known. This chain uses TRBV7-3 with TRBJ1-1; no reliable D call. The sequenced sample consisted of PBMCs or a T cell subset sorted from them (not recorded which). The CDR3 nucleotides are TGTGCCAGCAGCTTAACTCTCTCGGCTGAAGCTTTCTTT. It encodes CASSLTLSAEAFF.